This T cell receptor (beta chain) was found in a study of T-cell memory formation after mild COVID-19. Germline values: CDR1 SGHAT, CDR2 FQNNGV. The CDR3 is 11 amino acids. V lost 3 bases and J lost 12, with 11 bases in between. This clonotype was observed a few times. 5'RACE with constant-segment primers built TCRalpha and TCRbeta cDNA libraries with UMIs. TCRdb fed the 5' RACE reads into MiXCR, producing one record per CDR3 protein. The sample contains around 300,000 distinct CDR3 sequences, about an eighth of which appear only once. Sequenced: PBMCs or a T cell subset sorted from them (not recorded which). The chain couples TRBV11-2 to TRBJ2-5; D unresolved. This sequence was found in a young man who had mild COVID-19 (a few samples of this study predate the infection). Cell type and time point are not known. CDR3 DNA sequence: TGTGCCAGCAGCTTCCGACTTGAGGAGTACTTC. Translation gives CASSFRLEEYF.